This TCR beta chain emerged from a study of T cells after yellow fever vaccination. Notes on the study in general: A large majority of primary-vaccination clones showed up again after the booster (around 95% CD4, 85% to 90% CD8).

TCRdb reprocessed the 5' RACE reads with MiXCR, giving one entry per CDR3 protein. The sample lists 150,000 to 200,000 distinct CDR3 sequences; around 9.7% were seen once. CDR1 is SGHDN, CDR2 FVKESK, per germline. V shed 6 bases and J shed 1 base, with 9 bases lying between them. The CDR3 extends over 13 amino acids. This clonotype was detected a few times. Its cognate antigen is unknown. This sequence originates from a young man who received the YFV17D yellow fever vaccine. The sample here was CD8+ T cells sorted from PBMCs, taken 45 days after the yellow fever booster vaccination. This chain links TRBV14 with TRBJ1-1; D is possibly TRBD1 (6 bases). The CDR3 spells CASRETGNTEAFF. Here the CDR3 DNA reads TGTGCCAGCAGAGAGACAGGGAACACTGAAGCTTTCTTT. Using reference TRBV14 and TRBJ1-1 for the parts outside the CDR3, the full variable domain is EAGVTQFPSHSVIEKGQTVTLRCDPISGHDNLYWYRRVMGKEIKFLLHFVKESKQDESGMPNNRFLAERTGGTYSTLKVQPAELEDSGVYFCASRETGNTEAFFGQGTRLTVV.